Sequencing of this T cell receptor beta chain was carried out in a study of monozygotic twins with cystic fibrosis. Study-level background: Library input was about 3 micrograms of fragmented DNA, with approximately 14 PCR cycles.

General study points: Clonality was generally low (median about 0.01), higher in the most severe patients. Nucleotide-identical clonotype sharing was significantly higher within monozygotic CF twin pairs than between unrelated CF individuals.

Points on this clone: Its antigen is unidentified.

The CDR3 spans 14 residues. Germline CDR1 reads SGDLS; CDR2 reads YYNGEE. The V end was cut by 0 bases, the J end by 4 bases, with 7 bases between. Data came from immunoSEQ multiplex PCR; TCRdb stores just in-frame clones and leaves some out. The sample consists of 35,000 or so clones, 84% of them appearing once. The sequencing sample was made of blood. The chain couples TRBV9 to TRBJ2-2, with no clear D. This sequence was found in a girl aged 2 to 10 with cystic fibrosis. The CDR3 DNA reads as TGTGCCAGCAGCGTAGACAGCCTCACCGGGGAGCTGTTTTTT. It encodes CASSVDSLTGELFF. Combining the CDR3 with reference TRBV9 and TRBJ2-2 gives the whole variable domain DSGVTQTPKHLITATGQRVTLRCSPRSGDLSVYWYQQSLDQGLQFLIQYYNGEERAKGNILERFSAQQFPDLHSELNLSSLELGDSALYFCASSVDSLTGELFFGEGSRLTVL.